The present T cell receptor (beta chain) was sequenced within a study of cytotoxic CD8 clonotypes in ibrutinib-treated CLL (dated by TCRdb to the early 2020s). With regard to the full study: The cohort had 11 relapsed/refractory and approximately 15 treatment-naive patients; roughly 17 were IGHV unmutated. Partial responses were observed in roughly 25 patients and complete responses in 2; after a median follow-up of roughly 72 months, remission was maintained in 14 patients and progression was observed in roughly 12. Samples at response were collected after a median of 12 months of treatment, with a range of roughly 6 to 36 months. Of the approximately 87 people in the trial, about two dozen had longitudinal samples available. All remission and progressive disease samples were collected while patients were still receiving ibrutinib. Cryopreserved peripheral blood mononuclear cells were collected before treatment, at response, and at either disease progression or sustained remission. On average, each sample had some 260,000 productive templates and tens of thousands of productive rearrangements. General conclusions and limits of the study: Public clonotypes were found to be uncommon and were observed to contract or remain stable during treatment; the increase in clonality was shown to reflect expansion of private clonotypes at ibrutinib response. Lymph node repertoires were not examined, and the timing of sampling was not matched between patients in sustained remission and those whose disease progressed. At ibrutinib response clonality went up, during sustained remission it held steady, and at progression it dropped back toward baseline. At baseline, clonality was higher than in age-matched healthy donors and showed a strong correlation with circulating CD8+ T-cell counts.

A remark on this clone: No cognate antigen has been identified for it. Base qualities are missing; no much larger clone stands one base away.

Reading the label with the study, this specimen's time point is: progressive disease on ibrutinib. For TCR beta library preparation, approximately 2.2 micrograms of genomic DNA were isolated from cryopreserved PBMCs. High-throughput TCR beta sequencing was performed on longitudinal blood samples from CLL patients receiving ibrutinib monotherapy. Patients were enrolled in a phase 2 open-label single-center ibrutinib monotherapy trial. On a MiSeq, deep resolution sequencing aimed for a depth between 1 in 1 million and 1 in 200,000 T cells, with each clonotype covered approximately 9.8x on average. TCR beta libraries were generated with the immunoSEQ hsTCRB Kit. The authors' analysis ran thus. The data were analyzed with ImmunoSEQ Analyzer and ImmunoSEQ Data Assistant, and V, D and J gene assignments followed IMGT definitions. Clonality, with values ranging from 0 to 1, was calculated as one minus the normalized Shannon entropy of productive rearrangement frequencies. Only overrepresented clonotypes making up at least 0.05% of each patient's repertoire were included in the public clonotype analysis. Thirteen age-matched healthy donor repertoires from immuneACCESS were used as controls for clonality. TCRdb provides this immuneACCESS table in a form limited to in-frame rearrangements. Some clones are lacking; in checked studies, under half of them reflect an unresolved V gene, and why the rest are absent is not known. The V and J calls and clone size were taken over from that table, and D and trimming were inferred from the DNA. This sample has about 25,000 clones in its table, and around 69% of those were observed once. The ten most abundant clones make up about 53% of the sample.

The germline V gene provides CDR1 MNHEY and CDR2 SVGAGI. Inclusive of the bounding cysteine and phenylalanine, the CDR3 is 13 residues long. Only the CDR3 part of the read is kept: 39 bases, read in frame from the first base. V gives up 2 bases and J gives up 2 bases, and the segment between their germline ends measures 6 bases. Material: PBMCs, obtained at disease progression, from a patient treated with ibrutinib. The sequence joins TRBV6-5 to TRBJ1-2, with no confident D gene call. The sequence derives from a human donor with chronic lymphocytic leukemia. DNA sequence: TGTGCCAGCAGTTACGGACCAAACTATGGCTACACCTTC. Its product reads: CASSYGPNYGYTF.